This T cell receptor (beta chain) is drawn from a study of cytomegalovirus exposure and HLA in healthy donors. Study-level information: The 500 to 850 first-cohort repertoires and the roughly 120 validation repertoires shared the same platform, a later analysis reported. General study points: With high specificity and sensitivity, the classifier reportedly diagnosed cytomegalovirus status. Cytomegalovirus-associated TCR beta chains were listed, numbering roughly 150. Testing in vitro showed a few CMV-associated chains specific for CMV antigens.

This table comes from immunoSEQ multiplex PCR, and its TCRdb copy is limited to in-frame clones, with some not included. The sample lists 100,000 to 130,000 clones; around 85% were seen once. This CDR3 has 15 amino acids. The V end lost 4 bases, the J end lost 5 bases, and 18 bases lay between the germline ends. Germline CDR1 SGHDT, CDR2 YYEEEE. This clone was seen a handful of times. The antigen is not known. Sequenced: PBMCs. The rearrangement uses TRBV5-6 and TRBJ1-2; unclear D gene. The clonotype comes from a woman aged 18 to 35 in good health and CMV-seronegative. The CDR3 sequence is CASSLLRADFYGYTF. CDR3 nucleotide sequence: TGTGCCAGCAGCCTCTTGAGGGCAGACTTTTATGGCTACACCTTC.